This TCR beta chain was sequenced in a study of blood T cell repertoires in COVID-19. Study-level background: Italy, Spain and the United States were the sources of the convalescent and acute COVID-19 samples. Sources were T cells, B-cell-depleted T cells, or PBMCs; the material itself was cDNA or gDNA.

From germline, CDR1 is LNHNV and CDR2 YYDKDF (reference sequence). There are 16 residues in the CDR3. With 1 base clipped from V and 1 base from J, the junction kept 4 bases outside the gene matches. Authors' analysis steps: Reference gene primers were amplified, and this amplification served to estimate nucleated cell counts. Profiled with immunoSEQ multiplex PCR; TCRdb holds only in-frame clones, not every one. That table gives V, J and clone size, and the DNA gave D and trimming. The repertoire holds approximately 470,000 clones, 70% to 90% seen once, with 3.2% in the top ten. The chain joins TRBV15 to TRBJ1-2; TRBD1 aligns across 9 bases. Sample: peripheral blood. The sequence derives from a human donor in a cohort sampled during active COVID-19. Here the CDR3 DNA reads TGTGCCACCAGCAGAGTCAGGGACAGGGATAACTATGGCTACACCTTC. It encodes CATSRVRDRDNYGYTF.